One T cell receptor (beta chain) is described in this entry. Trimming stripped 4 bases from V and 8 bases from J, with 11 bases between. This CDR3 contains 12 residues. Germline values: CDR1 SNHLY, CDR2 FYNNEI. The data belong to a study of blood T cell repertoires in COVID-19. Study details: The United States, Italy and Spain provided the acute and convalescent COVID-19 samples. Nucleic acid was either cDNA or gDNA, and it came from T cells, B-cell-depleted T cells, or PBMCs.

Authors' analysis steps: Reference gene primer amplification gave estimated nucleated cell counts. Profiling relied on immunoSEQ multiplex PCR, and the TCRdb table lists in-frame clones only, not all of them. For V, J and clone size, that table is used; D and trimming come from the DNA. Of about 240,000 clones detected, approximately 78% appear once; the ten largest clones hold roughly an eighth. This receptor was taken from a woman aged 60-75 years with active or convalescent COVID-19. The rearrangement joins TRBV2 to TRBJ1-2; the D is unclear. What was sequenced was peripheral blood. This CDR3 is CASSGGRVGYTF. CDR3 bases: TGTGCCAGCAGTGGCGGCCGGGTGGGCTACACCTTC.